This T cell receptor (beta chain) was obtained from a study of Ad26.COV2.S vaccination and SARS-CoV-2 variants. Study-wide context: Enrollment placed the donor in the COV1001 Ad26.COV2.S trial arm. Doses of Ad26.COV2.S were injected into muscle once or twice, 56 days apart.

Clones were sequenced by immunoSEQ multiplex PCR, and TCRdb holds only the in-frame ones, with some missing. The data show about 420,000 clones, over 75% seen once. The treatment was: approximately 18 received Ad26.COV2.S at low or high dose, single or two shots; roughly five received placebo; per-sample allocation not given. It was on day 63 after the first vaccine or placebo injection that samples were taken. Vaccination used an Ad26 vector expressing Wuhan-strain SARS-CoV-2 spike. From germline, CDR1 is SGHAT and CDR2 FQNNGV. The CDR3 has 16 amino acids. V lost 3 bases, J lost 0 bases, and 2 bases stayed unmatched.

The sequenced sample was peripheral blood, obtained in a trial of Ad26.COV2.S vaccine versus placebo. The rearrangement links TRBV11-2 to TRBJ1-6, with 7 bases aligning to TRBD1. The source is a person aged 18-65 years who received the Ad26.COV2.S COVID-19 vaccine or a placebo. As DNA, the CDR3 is TGTGCCAGCAGCTTGACAGGGAGCTCCTATAATTCACCCCTCCACTTT. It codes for CASSLTGSSYNSPLHF.